This entry concerns a single T cell receptor (beta chain). This sample stems from a study of blood T cell repertoires in COVID-19. For the study at large: The study drew acute and convalescent COVID-19 samples from the United States, Italy and Spain.

The CDR3 is made up of 14 amino acids. With V trimmed by 4 bases and J by 9 bases, 7 bases remained unmatched. The germline gives CDR1 SGHAT, CDR2 FQNNGV. Authors' methods: Counts of nucleated cells, estimated from reference gene primer amplification, were obtained. The data were produced by immunoSEQ multiplex PCR, yet TCRdb's version contains in-frame clones alone and is incomplete. That table supplies the V and J calls and clone size; D and trimming were determined from the DNA. The table has tens of thousands of clones, 81% seen once. The specimen sequenced was peripheral blood. The J gene is TRBJ2-1, the V gene TRBV11-2; 9 bases match TRBD2. The clonotype was recovered from a woman aged 70-85 years with acute or convalescent COVID-19. The CDR3 sequence is CASSSLSGRGEQFF. The DNA of the CDR3 is TGTGCCAGCAGCTCGCTTAGCGGGAGAGGTGAGCAGTTCTTC.